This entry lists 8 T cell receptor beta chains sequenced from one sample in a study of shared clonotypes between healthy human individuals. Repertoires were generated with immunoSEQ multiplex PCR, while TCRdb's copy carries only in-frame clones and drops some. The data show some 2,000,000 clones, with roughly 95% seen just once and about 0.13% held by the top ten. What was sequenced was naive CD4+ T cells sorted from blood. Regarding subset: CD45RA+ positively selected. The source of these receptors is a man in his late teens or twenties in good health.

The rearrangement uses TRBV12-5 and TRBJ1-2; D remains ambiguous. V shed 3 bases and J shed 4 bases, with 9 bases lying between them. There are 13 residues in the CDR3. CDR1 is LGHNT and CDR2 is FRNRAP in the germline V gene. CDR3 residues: CASGFEISYGYTF. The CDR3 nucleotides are TGTGCTAGTGGTTTTGAAATTTCCTATGGCTACACCTTC.

The CDR3 region is CASSPSGGPNTEAFF. The DNA for the CDR3 is TGTGCCAGCAGTCCCAGTGGGGGCCCGAACACTGAAGCTTTCTTT. The chain carries TRBV7-9 and TRBJ1-1; D possibly corresponds to TRBD1 (6 bases). The germline V gene encodes CDR1 SEHNR and CDR2 FQNEAQ (reference sequence). V dropped 6 bases and J dropped 1 base, with 15 bases sitting between them. The CDR3 contains 15 residues. The full variable domain, rest sourced from reference TRBV7-9 and TRBJ1-1, is DTGVSQNPRHKITKRGQNVTFRCDPISEHNRLYWYRQTLGQGPEFLTYFQNEAQLEKSRLLSDRFSAERPKGSFSTLEIQRTEQGDSAMYLCASSPSGGPNTEAFFGQGTRLTVV.

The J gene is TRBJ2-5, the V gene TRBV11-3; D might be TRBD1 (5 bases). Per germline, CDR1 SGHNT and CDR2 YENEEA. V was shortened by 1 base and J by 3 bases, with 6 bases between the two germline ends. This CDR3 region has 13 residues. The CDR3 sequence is CASSLAGKETQYF. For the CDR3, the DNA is TGTGCCAGCAGCTTAGCAGGGAAAGAGACCCAGTACTTC.

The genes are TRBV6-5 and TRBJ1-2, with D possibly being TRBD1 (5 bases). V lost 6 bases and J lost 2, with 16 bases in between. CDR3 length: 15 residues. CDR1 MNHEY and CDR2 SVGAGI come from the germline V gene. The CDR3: CASRETGSLNYGYTF. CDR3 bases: TGTGCCAGCAGAGAAACAGGATCCCTAAACTATGGCTACACCTTC.

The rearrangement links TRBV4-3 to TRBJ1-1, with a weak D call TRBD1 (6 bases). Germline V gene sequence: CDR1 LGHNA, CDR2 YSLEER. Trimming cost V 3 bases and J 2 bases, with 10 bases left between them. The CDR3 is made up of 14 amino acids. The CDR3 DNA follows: TGCGCCAGCAGCCAGCTGGACAGTAACACTGAAGCTTTCTTT. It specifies CASSQLDSNTEAFF.

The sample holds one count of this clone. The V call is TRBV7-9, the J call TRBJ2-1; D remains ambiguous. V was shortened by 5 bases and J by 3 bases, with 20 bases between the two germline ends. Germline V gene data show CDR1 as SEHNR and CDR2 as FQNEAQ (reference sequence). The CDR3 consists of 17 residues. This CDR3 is CASSPGPGWEFYNEQFF. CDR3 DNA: TGTGCCAGCAGCCCAGGTCCCGGGTGGGAATTCTACAATGAGCAGTTCTTC.

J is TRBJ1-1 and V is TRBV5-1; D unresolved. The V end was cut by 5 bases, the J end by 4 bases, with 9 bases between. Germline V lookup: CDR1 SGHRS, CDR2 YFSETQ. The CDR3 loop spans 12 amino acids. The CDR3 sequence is CASRTPGTEAFF. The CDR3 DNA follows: TGCGCCAGCAGAACTCCCGGCACTGAAGCTTTCTTT. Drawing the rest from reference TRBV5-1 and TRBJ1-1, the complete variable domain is KAGVTQTPRYLIKTRGQQVTLSCSPISGHRSVSWYQQTPGQGLQFLFEYFSETQRNKGNFPGRFSGRQFSNSRSEMNVSTLELGDSALYLCASRTPGTEAFFGQGTRLTVV.

CDR3: CASSQTGTNQETQYF. In DNA, the CDR3 is TGCGCCAGCAGCCAAACCGGGACAAACCAAGAGACCCAGTACTTC. V gene TRBV4-1 combines with J gene TRBJ2-5; D may be TRBD1 (6 bases). CDR1 is MGHRA and CDR2 is YSYEKL in the germline V gene. The germline V and J ends were trimmed by 2 bases and 0 bases, with 10 bases remaining between them. This CDR3 spans 15 amino acids.